A selection of T cell receptor beta chains follows, all from one sample in a study of shared clonotypes between healthy human individuals. Method: immunoSEQ multiplex PCR; TCRdb's copy keeps in-frame clones and lacks some. The sample yields about 2 million clones, about 95% seen once. The material sequenced was naive CD8+ T cells sorted from blood. The receptors derive from a man between 18 and 29 years old in good health. The CDR3 runs from the conserved cysteine through the conserved F or W. Each record gives: J gene, clone size, D gene, V gene, CDR3 protein, CDR3 DNA. D genes are given only for firm matches. Size is stated for part of the rows, as once, few or many counts, or as a class when the clone is expanded.

>TRBJ1-3|-|TRBD1|TRBV5-1
CASSETGDSGNTIYF
TGCGCCAGCAGCGAGACAGGGGACTCTGGAAACACCATATATTTT
>TRBJ2-2|-|-|TRBV4-1
CASSQDWGYTGELFF
TGCGCCAGCAGCCAAGATTGGGGGTACACCGGGGAGCTGTTTTTT
>TRBJ2-7|-|TRBD2|TRBV15
CATSWGLAGDYEQYF
TGTGCCACCAGCTGGGGACTAGCGGGAGATTACGAGCAGTACTTC
>TRBJ2-7|-|-|TRBV2
CASSGEVGSGYEQYF
TGTGCCAGCAGTGGTGAGGTCGGCTCCGGGTACGAGCAGTACTTC
>TRBJ2-7|-|-|TRBV4-1
CASSQGVAVVGEQYF
TGCGCCAGCAGCCAAGGGGTGGCAGTTGTAGGCGAGCAGTACTTC
>TRBJ2-2|-|-|TRBV28
CARPYCSNTGELFF
TGTGCCAGACCTTATTGTTCGAACACCGGGGAGCTGTTTTTT
>TRBJ2-7|-|-|TRBV13
CASSLGVAVAYEQYF
TGTGCCAGCAGCTTAGGAGTGGCCGTAGCCTACGAGCAGTACTTC
>TRBJ1-2|few|TRBD1|TRBV6-5
CASSTGQTDLYGYTF
TGTGCCAGCAGCACGGGACAGACCGACCTCTATGGCTACACCTTC
>TRBJ1-6|-|-|TRBV7-2
CASSLAGQGGSPLHF
TGTGCCAGCAGCTTAGCGGGCCAGGGTGGTTCACCCCTCCACTTT
>TRBJ2-1|-|-|TRBV6-5
CASWAGSYNEQFF
TGTGCCAGCTGGGCGGGCTCCTACAATGAGCAGTTCTTC
>TRBJ1-4|-|-|TRBV7-9
CASGGLGEKLFF
TGTGCCAGCGGCGGTTTGGGAGAAAAACTGTTTTTT
>TRBJ2-1|-|-|TRBV11-2
CASSLGHPDEQFF
TGTGCCAGCAGCTTAGGCCACCCGGATGAGCAGTTCTTC
>TRBJ1-5|-|-|TRBV5-1
CASSLDRVDGPQHF
TGCGCCAGCAGCTTGGACAGGGTGGATGGACCCCAGCATTTT